This T cell receptor (beta chain) was identified in a study of low-dose radiotherapy and immunotherapy resistance in tumors. For the study at large: The study delivered 0.5 Gy per fraction every 2 weeks to Cohort 1, totaling 6.5 Gy.

The CDR3 is 15 residues long. The V and J ends lost 1 base and 7 bases, in that order; junction bases with no gene match: 10. CDR1 and CDR2 from the germline V gene are KGHSH and LQKENI. Alpha and beta chains were covered, as first-strand cDNA relied on TRAV- and TRBV-specific primers. PCR amplification of the TCRs was performed with Phusion for approximately 20 PCR cycles, and it relied on a constant-region primer together with a V-primer adapter. TCRdb independently ran MiXCR on the reads; one entry per CDR3 protein. The table shows roughly 54,000 distinct CDR3 sequences, with 20% to 25% occurring only once. Time point in this sample: before trial treatment.

The rearrangement links TRBV18 to TRBJ2-7; 7 bases agree with TRBD1. The sequence derives from a male donor with prostate cancer. The sequencing used PBMCs, collected before treatment. CDR3 coding DNA: TGTGCCAGCTCACCACGACAGGGAGCTGGGGGAGAGCAGTACTTC. It is translated as CASSPRQGAGGEQYF. The full variable domain, its missing parts supplied by reference TRBV18 and TRBJ2-7, is NAGVMQNPRHLVRRRGQEARLRCSPMKGHSHVYWYRQLPEEGLKFMVYLQKENIIDESGMPKERFSAEFPKEGPSILRIQQVVRGDSAAYFCASSPRQGAGGEQYFGPGTRLTVT.